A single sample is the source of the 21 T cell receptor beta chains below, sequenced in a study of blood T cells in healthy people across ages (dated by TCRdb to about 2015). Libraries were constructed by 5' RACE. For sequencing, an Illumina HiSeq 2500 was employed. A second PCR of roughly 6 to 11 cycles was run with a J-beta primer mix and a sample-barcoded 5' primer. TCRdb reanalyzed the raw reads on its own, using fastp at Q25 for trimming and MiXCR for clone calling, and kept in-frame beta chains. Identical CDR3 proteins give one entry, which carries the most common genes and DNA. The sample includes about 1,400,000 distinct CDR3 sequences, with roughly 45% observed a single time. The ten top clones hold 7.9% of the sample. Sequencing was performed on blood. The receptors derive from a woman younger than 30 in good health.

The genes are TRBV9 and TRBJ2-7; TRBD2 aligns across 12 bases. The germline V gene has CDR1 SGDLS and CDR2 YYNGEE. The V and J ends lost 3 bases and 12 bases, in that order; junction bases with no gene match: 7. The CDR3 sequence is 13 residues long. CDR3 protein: CASSETSGGSGYF. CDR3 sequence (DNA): TGTGCCAGCAGCGAGACTAGCGGGGGCTCTGGGTACTTC.

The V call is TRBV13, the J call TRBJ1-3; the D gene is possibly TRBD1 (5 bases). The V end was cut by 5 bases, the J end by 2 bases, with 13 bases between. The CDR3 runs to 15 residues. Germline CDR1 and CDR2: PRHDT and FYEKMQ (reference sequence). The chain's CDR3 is CASSAFGGAGNTIYF. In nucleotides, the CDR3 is TGTGCCAGCAGCGCCTTCGGGGGGGCTGGAAACACCATATATTTT.

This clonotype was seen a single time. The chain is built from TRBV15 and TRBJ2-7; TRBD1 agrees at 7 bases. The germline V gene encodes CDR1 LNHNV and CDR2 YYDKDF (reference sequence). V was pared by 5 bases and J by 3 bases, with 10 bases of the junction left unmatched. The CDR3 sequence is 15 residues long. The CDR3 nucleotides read TGTGCCACCAGCTCAACACCGGGACAGTACTACGAGCAGTACTTC. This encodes CATSSTPGQYYEQYF.

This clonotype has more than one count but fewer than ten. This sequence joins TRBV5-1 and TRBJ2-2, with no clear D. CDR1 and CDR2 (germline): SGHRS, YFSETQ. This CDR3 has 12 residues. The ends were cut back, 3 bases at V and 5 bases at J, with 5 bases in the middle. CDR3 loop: CASSSMTGELFF. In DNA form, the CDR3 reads TGCGCCAGCAGCTCCATGACCGGGGAGCTGTTTTTT.

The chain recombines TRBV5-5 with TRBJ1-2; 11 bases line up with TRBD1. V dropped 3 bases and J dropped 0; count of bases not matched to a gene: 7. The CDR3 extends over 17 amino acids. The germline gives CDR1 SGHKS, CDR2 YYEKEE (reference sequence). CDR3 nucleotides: TGTGCCAGCAGCTCGGGTGGACAGGGGGCATCTAACTATGGCTACACCTTC. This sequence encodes CASSSGGQGASNYGYTF.

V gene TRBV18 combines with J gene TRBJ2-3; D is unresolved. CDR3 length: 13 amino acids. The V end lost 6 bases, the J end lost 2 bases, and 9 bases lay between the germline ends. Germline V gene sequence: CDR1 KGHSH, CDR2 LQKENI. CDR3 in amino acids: CASSNQHTDTQYF. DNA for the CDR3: TGTGCCAGCTCCAACCAACACACAGATACGCAGTATTTT. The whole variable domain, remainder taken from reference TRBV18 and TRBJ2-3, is NAGVMQNPRHLVRRRGQEARLRCSPMKGHSHVYWYRQLPEEGLKFMVYLQKENIIDESGMPKERFSAEFPKEGPSILRIQQVVRGDSAAYFCASSNQHTDTQYFGPGTRLTVL.

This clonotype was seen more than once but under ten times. In DNA, the CDR3 is TGTGCCAGCAGCCAAGTAGGGCGGGAGCTGTTTTTT. Residues: CASSQVGRELFF. J is TRBJ2-2 and V is TRBV4-2; D is unclear. The V gene's germline CDR1 is LGHNA and CDR2 YNFKEQ. This CDR3 comprises 12 residues. V lost 1 base to trimming and J lost 9 bases, with 6 bases between them.

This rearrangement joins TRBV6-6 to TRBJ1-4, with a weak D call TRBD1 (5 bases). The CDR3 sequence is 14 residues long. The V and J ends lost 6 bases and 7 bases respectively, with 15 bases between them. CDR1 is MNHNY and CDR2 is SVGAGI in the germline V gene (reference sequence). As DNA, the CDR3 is TGTGCCAGCAGGCAAGCAGGGAATGTTGAAAAACTGTTTTTT. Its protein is CASRQAGNVEKLFF.

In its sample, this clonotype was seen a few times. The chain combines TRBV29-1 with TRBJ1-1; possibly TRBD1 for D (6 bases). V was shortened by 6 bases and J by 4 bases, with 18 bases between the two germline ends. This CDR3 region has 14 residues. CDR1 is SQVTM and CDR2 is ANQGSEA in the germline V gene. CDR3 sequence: CSVAQGDTGTEAFF. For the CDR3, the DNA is TGCAGCGTCGCCCAAGGGGACACCGGCACTGAAGCTTTCTTT.

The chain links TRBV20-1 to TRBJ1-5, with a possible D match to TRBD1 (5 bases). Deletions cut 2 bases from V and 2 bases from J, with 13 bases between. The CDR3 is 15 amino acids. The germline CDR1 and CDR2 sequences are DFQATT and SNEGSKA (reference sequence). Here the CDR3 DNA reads TGCAGTGCTAGAACCGAAGGAGGGGGCAATCAGCCCCAGCATTTT. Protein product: CSARTEGGGNQPQHF.

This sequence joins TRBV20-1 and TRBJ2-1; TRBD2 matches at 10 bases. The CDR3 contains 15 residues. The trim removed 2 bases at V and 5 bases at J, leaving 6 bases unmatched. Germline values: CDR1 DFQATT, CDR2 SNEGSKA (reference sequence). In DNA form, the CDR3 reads TGCAGTGCTAGATCTAGCGGGAGAGACCACAATGAGCAGTTCTTC. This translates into CSARSSGRDHNEQFF.

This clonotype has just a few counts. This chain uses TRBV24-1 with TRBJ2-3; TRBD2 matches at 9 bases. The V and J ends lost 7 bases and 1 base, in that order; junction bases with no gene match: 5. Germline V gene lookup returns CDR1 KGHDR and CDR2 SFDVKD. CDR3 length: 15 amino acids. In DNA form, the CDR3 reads TGTGCCACCAGCCGAGTAGCGGGGGGCACAGATACGCAGTATTTT. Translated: CATSRVAGGTDTQYF.

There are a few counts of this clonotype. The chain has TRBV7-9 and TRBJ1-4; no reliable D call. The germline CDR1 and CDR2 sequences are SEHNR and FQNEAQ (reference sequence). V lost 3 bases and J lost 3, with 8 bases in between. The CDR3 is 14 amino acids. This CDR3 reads CASSFSTANEKLFF. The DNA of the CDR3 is TGTGCCAGCAGCTTCAGTACAGCTAATGAAAAACTGTTTTTT.

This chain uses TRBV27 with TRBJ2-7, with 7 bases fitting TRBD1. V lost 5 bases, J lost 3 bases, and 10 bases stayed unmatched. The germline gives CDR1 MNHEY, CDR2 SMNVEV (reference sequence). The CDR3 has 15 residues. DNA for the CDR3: TGTGCCAGCAGTCCTCGACAGGGAATCCGCTACGAGCAGTACTTC. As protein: CASSPRQGIRYEQYF.

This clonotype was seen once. In DNA form, the CDR3 reads TGCAGTGCTAGAGTTTCGAGCGGGGCTAGGTCATACAATGAGCAGTTCTTC. This translates into CSARVSSGARSYNEQFF. J is TRBJ2-1 and V is TRBV20-1; the match to TRBD2 covers 7 bases. This CDR3 has 17 residues. Trimming took 1 base from V and 4 from J; bases not matched to a gene: 13. Germline V lookup: CDR1 DFQATT, CDR2 SNEGSKA (reference sequence).

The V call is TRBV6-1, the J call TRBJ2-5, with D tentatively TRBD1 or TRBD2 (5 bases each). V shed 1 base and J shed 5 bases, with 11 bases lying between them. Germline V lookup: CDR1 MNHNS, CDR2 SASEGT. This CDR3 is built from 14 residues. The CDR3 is CASSEVGTGETQYF. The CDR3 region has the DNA TGTGCCAGCAGTGAAGTAGGGACCGGGGAGACCCAGTACTTC.

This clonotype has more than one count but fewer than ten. The DNA for the CDR3 is TGTGCCAGCAGCTTTTTCGAGAACTACGAGCAGTACTTC. It is translated as CASSFFENYEQYF. The chain carries TRBV5-5 and TRBJ2-7; D uncertain. The CDR3 totals 13 residues. CDR1 is SGHKS, CDR2 YYEKEE, per germline (reference sequence). The V gene lost 2 bases and the J gene lost 3 bases, with 9 bases spanning the gap.

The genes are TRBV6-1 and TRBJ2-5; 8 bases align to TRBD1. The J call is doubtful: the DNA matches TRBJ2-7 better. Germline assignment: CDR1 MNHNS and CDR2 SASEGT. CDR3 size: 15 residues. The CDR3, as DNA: TGTGCCAGCAGTGTATGGGGGACAGGCGAGTACGAGCAGTACTTC. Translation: CASSVWGTGEYEQYF.

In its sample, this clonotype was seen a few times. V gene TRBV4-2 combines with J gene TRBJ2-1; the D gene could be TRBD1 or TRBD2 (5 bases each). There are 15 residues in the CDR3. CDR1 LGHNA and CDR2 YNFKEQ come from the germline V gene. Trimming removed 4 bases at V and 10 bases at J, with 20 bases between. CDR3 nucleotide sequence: TGTGCCAGCAGCCCGGGGACGACTCAAAACGGGGAGCAGTTCTTC. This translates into CASSPGTTQNGEQFF.

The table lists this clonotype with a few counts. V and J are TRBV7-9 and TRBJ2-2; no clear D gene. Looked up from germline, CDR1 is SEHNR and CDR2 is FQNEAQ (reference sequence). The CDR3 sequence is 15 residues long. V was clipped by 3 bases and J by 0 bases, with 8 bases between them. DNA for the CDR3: TGTGCCAGCAGCTTTGGCAGCACGAACACCGGGGAGCTGTTTTTT. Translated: CASSFGSTNTGELFF.

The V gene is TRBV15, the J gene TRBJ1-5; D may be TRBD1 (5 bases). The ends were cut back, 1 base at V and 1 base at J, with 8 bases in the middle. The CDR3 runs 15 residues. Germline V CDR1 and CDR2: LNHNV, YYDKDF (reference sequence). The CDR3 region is CATSRAGGSNQPQHF. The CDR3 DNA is TGTGCCACCAGCAGAGCCGGGGGGAGCAATCAGCCCCAGCATTTT.